The present T cell receptor beta chain was sequenced within a study of cytomegalovirus exposure and HLA in healthy donors. In the PCR, 60 Vbeta and 13 Jbeta primers were used. Produced via immunoSEQ multiplex PCR; TCRdb's table is partial and in-frame only. The sample has about 120,000 clones; 81% are singletons. Germline CDR1 is SGHTA and CDR2 is FQGNSA. Trimming at V came to 6 bases and at J to 6 bases, leaving 7 bases not matched to a gene. There are 14 residues in the CDR3. Study-wide results and limits: In a later analysis, CMV-associated beta chains were mostly HLA-associated, it appeared. Data from an earlier analysis indicated that most TCR beta V segments were productive either about 87% or about 30% of the time. Only CMV serostatus was available as immune exposure information.

As regards this clone: Its antigen remains unidentified.

This chain links TRBV7-2 with TRBJ1-5; 8 positions agree with TRBD1. This TCR derives from a man aged 18-30 years in good health and CMV-seronegative. Sequenced sample: PBMCs. CDR3 DNA: TGTGCCAGCAGTGCACAGGGGGGGGGTCAGCCCCAGCATTTT. Protein: CASSAQGGGQPQHF.